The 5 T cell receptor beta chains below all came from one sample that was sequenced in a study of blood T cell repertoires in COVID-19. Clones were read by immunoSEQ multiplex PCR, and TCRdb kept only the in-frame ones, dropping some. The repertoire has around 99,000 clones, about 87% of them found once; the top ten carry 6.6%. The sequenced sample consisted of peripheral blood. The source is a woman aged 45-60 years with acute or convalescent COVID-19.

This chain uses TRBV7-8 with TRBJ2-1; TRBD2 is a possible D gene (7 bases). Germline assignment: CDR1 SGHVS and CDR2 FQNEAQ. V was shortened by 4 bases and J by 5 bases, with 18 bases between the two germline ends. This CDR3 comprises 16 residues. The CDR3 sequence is CASSSSGRGPDNEQFF. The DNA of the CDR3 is TGTGCCAGCAGCTCCAGTGGGCGGGGGCCTGACAATGAGCAGTTCTTC.

This CDR3 is CASSLGTSGGTYEQYF. CDR3 DNA: TGCGCCAGCAGCTTGGGGACTAGCGGGGGAACCTACGAGCAGTACTTC. This chain links TRBV5-1 with TRBJ2-7, with TRBD2 matching over 13 bases. The germline gives CDR1 SGHRS, CDR2 YFSETQ. Trimming took 0 bases from V and 2 from J; bases not matched to a gene: 2. CDR3 length: 16 amino acids.

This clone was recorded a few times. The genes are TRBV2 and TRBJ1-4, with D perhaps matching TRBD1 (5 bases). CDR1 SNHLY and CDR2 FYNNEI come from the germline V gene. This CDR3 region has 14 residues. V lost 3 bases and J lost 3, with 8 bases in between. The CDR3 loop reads CASSDGRANEKLFF. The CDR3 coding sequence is TGTGCCAGCAGTGACGGCAGGGCTAATGAAAAACTGTTTTTT.

CDR3 sequence reads: CSARRGGYTF. Written as DNA, the CDR3 is TGCAGTGCTAGGAGAGGGGGCTACACCTTC. This sequence joins TRBV20-1 and TRBJ1-2; D is undetermined. In germline, CDR1 is DFQATT, CDR2 SNEGSKA (reference sequence). CDR3 length equals 10 residues. V lost 3 bases and J 8 bases, leaving 7 bases between the germline ends.

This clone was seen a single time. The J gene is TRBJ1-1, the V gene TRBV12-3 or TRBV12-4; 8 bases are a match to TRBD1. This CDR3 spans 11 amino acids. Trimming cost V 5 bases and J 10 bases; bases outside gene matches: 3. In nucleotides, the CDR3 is TGTGCCAGCAGTCAGGGGGCAGGAGCTTTCTTT. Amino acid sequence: CASSQGAGAFF.